This TCR beta chain was recovered during a study of T cell responses to AZD1222 COVID-19 vaccine. Germline lookup yields CDR1 MNHEY and CDR2 SVGAGI. The CDR3 runs to 15 residues. V lost 2 bases and J lost 4; bases outside the gene matches: 7. TCRdb keeps only in-frame clones here, not all; method: immunoSEQ multiplex PCR. This sample has about 130,000 clones, with approximately 92% found just once. Material: peripheral blood, obtained 28 days after the second AZD1222 dose. This clonotype was obtained from an adult who received the AZD1222 COVID-19 vaccine. V and J are TRBV6-5 and TRBJ2-7, with 8 nucleotides matching TRBD1. The CDR3 nucleotides are TGTGCCAGCAGTTACGACCCCAGGGGGCGATACGAGCAGTACTTC. Its translation: CASSYDPRGRYEQYF.